The 2 T cell receptor beta chains in this list originate from one sample, sequenced in a study of neurological immune-mediated disorders. TCRdb processed the 5' RACE reads anew with MiXCR; each CDR3 protein has one entry. The sample lists approximately 30,000 distinct CDR3 sequences; around 20% were seen once. The sequenced sample was PBMCs. These receptors originate from a woman aged 55-69 years in good health.

This clonotype occurred a few times. This chain connects TRBV6-5 to TRBJ2-3; possibly TRBD1 for D (5 bases). This CDR3 has 15 amino acids. V lost 2 bases and J 4 bases, leaving 13 bases between the germline ends. Per the germline V gene, CDR1 is MNHEY and CDR2 is SVGAGI. The CDR3 DNA is TGTGCCAGCAGTTACGCAGGGTTACCGTCAGATACGCAGTATTTT. Its protein product is CASSYAGLPSDTQYF.

This clonotype was recorded at least ten times. The rearrangement joins TRBV20-1 to TRBJ2-7, with 16 bases lining up with TRBD2. The length of the CDR3 is 15 residues. With V trimmed by 8 bases and J by 4 bases, 8 bases remained unmatched. From germline, CDR1 is DFQATT and CDR2 SNEGSKA (reference sequence). The CDR3 sequence is CSTRGLAGGVYEQYF. The CDR3 DNA is TGCAGTACGAGGGGACTAGCGGGAGGGGTTTACGAGCAGTACTTC.